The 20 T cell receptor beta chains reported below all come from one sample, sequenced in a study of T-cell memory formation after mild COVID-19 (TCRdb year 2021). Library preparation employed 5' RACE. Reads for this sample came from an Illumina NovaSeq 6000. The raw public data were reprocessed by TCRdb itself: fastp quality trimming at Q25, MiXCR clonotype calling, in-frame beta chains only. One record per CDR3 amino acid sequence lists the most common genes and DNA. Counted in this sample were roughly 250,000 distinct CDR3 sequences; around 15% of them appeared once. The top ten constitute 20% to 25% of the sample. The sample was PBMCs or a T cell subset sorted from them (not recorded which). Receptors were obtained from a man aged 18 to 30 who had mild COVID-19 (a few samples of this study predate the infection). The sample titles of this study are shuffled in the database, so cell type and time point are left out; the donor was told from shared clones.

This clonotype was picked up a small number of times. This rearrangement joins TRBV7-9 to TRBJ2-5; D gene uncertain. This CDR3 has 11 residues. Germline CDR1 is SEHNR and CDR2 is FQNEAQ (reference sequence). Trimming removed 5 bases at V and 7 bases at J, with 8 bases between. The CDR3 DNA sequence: TGTGCCAGCAGCCTGGACGGGACCCAGTACTTC. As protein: CASSLDGTQYF.

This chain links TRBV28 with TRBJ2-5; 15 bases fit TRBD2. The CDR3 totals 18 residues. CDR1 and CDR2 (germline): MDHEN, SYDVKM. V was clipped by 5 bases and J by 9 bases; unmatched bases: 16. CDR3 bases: TGTGCCAGCAGTCTCACCCCCCCGGGACTAGCGGGGGGTAGAGCCCAGTACTTC. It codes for CASSLTPPGLAGGRAQYF.

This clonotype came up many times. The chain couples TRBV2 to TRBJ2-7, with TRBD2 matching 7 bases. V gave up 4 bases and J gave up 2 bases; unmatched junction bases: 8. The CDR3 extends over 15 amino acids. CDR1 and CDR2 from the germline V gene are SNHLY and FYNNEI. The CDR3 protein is CASSGFERGTYEQYV. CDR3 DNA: TGTGCCAGCAGTGGTTTTGAGCGGGGCACCTACGAGCAGTACGTC.

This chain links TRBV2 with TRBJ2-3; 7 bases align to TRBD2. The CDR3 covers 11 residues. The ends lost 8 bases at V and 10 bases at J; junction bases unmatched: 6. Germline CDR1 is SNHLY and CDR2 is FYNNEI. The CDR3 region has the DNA TGTGCCAGCCTGAACCGGGAGGCGCAGTATTTT. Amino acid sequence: CASLNREAQYF.

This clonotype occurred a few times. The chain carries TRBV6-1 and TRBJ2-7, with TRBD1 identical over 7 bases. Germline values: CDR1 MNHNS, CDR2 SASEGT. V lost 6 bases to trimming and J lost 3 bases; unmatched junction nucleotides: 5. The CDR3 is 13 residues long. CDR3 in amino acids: CASRTGPSYEQYV. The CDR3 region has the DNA TGTGCCAGCAGGACAGGGCCGAGCTACGAGCAGTACGTC.

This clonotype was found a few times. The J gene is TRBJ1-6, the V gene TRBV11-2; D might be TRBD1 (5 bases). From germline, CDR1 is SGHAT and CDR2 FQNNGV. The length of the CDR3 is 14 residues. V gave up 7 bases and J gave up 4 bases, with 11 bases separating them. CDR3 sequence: CASIEGRYNSPLHF. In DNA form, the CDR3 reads TGTGCCAGCATCGAGGGGCGTTATAATTCACCCCTCCACTTT.

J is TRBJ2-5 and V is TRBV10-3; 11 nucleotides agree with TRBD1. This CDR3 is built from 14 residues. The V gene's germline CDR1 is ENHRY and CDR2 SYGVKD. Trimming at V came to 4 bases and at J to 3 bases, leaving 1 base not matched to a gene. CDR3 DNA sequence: TGTGCCATCAGTGGGACAGGGGGCGAAGAGACCCAGTACTTC. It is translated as CAISGTGGEETQYF.

This CDR3 reads CASRYLGGNSPLHF. CDR3 sequence (DNA): TGTGCCAGCAGATACTTGGGGGGTAATTCACCCCTCCACTTT. The rearrangement joins TRBV27 to TRBJ1-6; the D gene is possibly TRBD1 (5 bases). The CDR3 is 14 amino acids. Trimming removed 6 bases from V and 6 bases from J, with 12 bases in between. Per the germline V gene, CDR1 is MNHEY and CDR2 is SMNVEV (reference sequence).

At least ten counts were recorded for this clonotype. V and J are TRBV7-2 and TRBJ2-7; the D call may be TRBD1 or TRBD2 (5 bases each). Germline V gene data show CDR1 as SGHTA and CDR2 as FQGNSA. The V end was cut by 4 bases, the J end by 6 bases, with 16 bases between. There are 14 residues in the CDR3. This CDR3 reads CASSSHPIGGEQYF. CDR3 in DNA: TGTGCCAGCAGCTCGCACCCTATTGGGGGCGAGCAGTACTTC. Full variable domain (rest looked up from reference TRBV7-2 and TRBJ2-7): GAGVSQSPSNKVTEKGKDVELRCDPISGHTALYWYRQSLGQGLEFLIYFQGNSAPDKSGLPSDRFSAERTGGSVSTLTIQRTQQEDSAVYLCASSSHPIGGEQYFGPGTRLTVT.

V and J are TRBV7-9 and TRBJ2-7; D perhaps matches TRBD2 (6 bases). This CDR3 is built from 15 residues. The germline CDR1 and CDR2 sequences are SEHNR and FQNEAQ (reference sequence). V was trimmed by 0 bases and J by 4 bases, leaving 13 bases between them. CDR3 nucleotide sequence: TGTGCCAGCAGCTTAGCGAGGACGGGGGAGTACGAGCAGTACTTC. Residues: CASSLARTGEYEQYF. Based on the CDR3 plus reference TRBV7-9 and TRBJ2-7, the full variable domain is DTGVSQNPRHKITKRGQNVTFRCDPISEHNRLYWYRQTLGQGPEFLTYFQNEAQLEKSRLLSDRFSAERPKGSFSTLEIQRTEQGDSAMYLCASSLARTGEYEQYFGPGTRLTVT.

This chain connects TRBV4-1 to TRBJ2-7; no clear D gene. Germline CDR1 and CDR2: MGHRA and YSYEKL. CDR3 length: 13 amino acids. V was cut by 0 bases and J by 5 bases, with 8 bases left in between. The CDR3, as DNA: TGCGCCAGCAGCCAAGATCCTGGAGACGAGCAGTACTTC. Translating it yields CASSQDPGDEQYF.

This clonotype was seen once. Here the CDR3 reads CASHNPSTRNEQFF. The CDR3 DNA reads TGTGCCAGCCACAACCCCTCGACCCGTAATGAGCAGTTCTTC. J is TRBJ2-1 and V is TRBV6-1; no clear D gene. V was pared by 8 bases and J by 7 bases, with 18 bases between. This CDR3 region has 14 residues. In germline, CDR1 is MNHNS, CDR2 SASEGT.

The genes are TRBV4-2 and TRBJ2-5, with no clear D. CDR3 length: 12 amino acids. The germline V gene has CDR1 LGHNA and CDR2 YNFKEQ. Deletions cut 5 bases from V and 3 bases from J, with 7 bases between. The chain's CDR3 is CASSGYEETQYF. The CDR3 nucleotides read TGTGCCAGCAGCGGATACGAAGAGACCCAGTACTTC.

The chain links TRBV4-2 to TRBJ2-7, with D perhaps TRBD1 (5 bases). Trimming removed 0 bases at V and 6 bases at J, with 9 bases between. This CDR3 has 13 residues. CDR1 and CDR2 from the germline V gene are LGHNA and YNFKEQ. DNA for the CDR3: TGTGCCAGCAGCCAAGATATGGGGCGCGAGCAGTACGTC. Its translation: CASSQDMGREQYV.

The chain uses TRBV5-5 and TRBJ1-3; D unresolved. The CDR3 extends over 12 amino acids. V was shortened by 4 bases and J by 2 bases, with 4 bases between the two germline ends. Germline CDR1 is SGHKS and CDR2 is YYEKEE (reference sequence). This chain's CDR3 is CASSHPGNTIYF. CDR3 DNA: TGTGCCAGCAGCCACCCTGGAAACACCATATATTTT.

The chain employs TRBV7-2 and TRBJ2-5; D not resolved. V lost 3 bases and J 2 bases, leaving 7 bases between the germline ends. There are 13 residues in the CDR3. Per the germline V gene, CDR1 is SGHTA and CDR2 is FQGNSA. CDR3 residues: CASSFVQQETQYF. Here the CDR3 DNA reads TGTGCCAGCAGCTTCGTGCAGCAAGAGACCCAGTACTTC.

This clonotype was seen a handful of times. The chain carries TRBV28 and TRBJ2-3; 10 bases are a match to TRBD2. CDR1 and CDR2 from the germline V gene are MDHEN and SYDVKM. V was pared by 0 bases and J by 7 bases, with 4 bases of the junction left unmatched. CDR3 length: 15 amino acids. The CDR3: CASSLWASGGYTQYF. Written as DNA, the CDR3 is TGTGCCAGCAGTTTATGGGCTAGCGGGGGCTATACGCAGTATTTT.

CDR3 sequence: CASSFRTGGPYGYTF. In DNA form, the CDR3 reads TGCGCCAGCAGCTTCCGGACAGGGGGCCCCTATGGCTACACCTTC. The chain couples TRBV4-1 to TRBJ1-2; 11 bases line up with TRBD1. The V gene end was trimmed by 5 bases and the J gene end by 4 bases; junction bases not matched to a gene: 6. CDR1 is MGHRA, CDR2 YSYEKL, per germline. This CDR3 comprises 15 residues.

For the CDR3, the DNA is TGCGCCAGCAGCCCCGGGACAGGGTTCGAGCAGTACTTC. Its protein is CASSPGTGFEQYF. The chain employs TRBV4-3 and TRBJ2-7, with 9 bases that match TRBD1. This CDR3 spans 13 amino acids. V was clipped by 4 bases and J by 6 bases; unmatched bases: 4. Germline-derived CDR1 and CDR2 are LGHNA and YSLEER.

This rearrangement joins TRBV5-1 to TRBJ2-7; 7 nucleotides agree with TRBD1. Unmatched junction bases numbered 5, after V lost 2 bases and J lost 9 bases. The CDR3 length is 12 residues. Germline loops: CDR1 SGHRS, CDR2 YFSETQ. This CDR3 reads CASSLTGEGQYF. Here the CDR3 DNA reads TGCGCCAGCAGCTTAACAGGGGAAGGGCAGTACTTC.